This T cell receptor beta chain was documented in a study of blood T cell repertoires in COVID-19. CDR3 length: 16 residues. Germline-derived CDR1 and CDR2 are SSHAT and FNYEAQ (reference sequence). In regard to this clone: The junction differs from germline at one of its ends, possibly a read error.

The table came from immunoSEQ multiplex PCR; TCRdb's copy has only in-frame clones and leaves some out. Among 200,000 to 250,000 clones, 84% were seen once, and the ten largest hold around 1.8%. Participant age was roughly 18 to 100 years, and participants resided in fewer than 30 US areas. Recovered participants had two consecutive negative NP/OP PCR tests, healthcare professional clearance, or symptom resolution. The chain employs TRBV7-7 and TRBJ2-1; 13 bases line up with TRBD2. The sequencing sample was made of PBMCs or T cells enriched from blood (not recorded which). The clonotype comes from a man in his fifties or sixties who had recovered from COVID-19. The CDR3 region is CASSSGLAGVVGEQFF. The CDR3 coding sequence is TGTGCTAGCAGCTCAGGACTAGCGGGGGTTGTTGGTGAGCAGTTCTTC.